The rows below give T cell receptor beta chains drawn from one sample of a study of identical twins. TCRdb fed the 5' RACE reads into MiXCR, producing one record per CDR3 protein. This table holds a few hundred thousand distinct CDR3 sequences, 10% to 15% found once. The same specimen was also included in a second study, on yellow fever vaccine responses in identical twins.

Material: memory (CD45RO+) T cells sorted from blood. The receptor source for this set is a woman in her late teens or twenties in good health. CDR3s include the opening cysteine and the closing phenylalanine or tryptophan. A D gene is named only where the DNA matches it firmly. Clone size is not always given. Where it is, it says once, few, many or a class for expanded clones.

j_call v_call clone_size d_call cdr3_aa cdr3_nt
TRBJ2-5 TRBV27 NA TRBD2 CASSSPMTSGREETQYF TGTGCCAGCAGTTCCCCTATGACTAGCGGGAGGGAAGAGACCCAGTACTTC
TRBJ2-1 TRBV2 few NA CASSPEGLRSYNEQFF TGTGCCAGCAGCCCGGAAGGCCTACGCTCCTACAATGAGCAGTTCTTC
TRBJ2-7 TRBV27 few TRBD1 CASSLQGQASSYEQYF TGTGCCAGCAGTTTACAGGGACAGGCGAGCTCCTACGAGCAGTACTTC
TRBJ2-3 TRBV5-5 NA TRBD1 CASSFPGQVDTQYF TGTGCCAGCAGCTTCCCTGGACAGGTGGATACGCAGTATTTT
TRBJ2-3 TRBV7-2 NA NA CASSRSRGTDTQYF TGTGCCAGCAGCCGGAGCAGGGGCACAGATACGCAGTATTTT
TRBJ2-1 TRBV6-2/TRBV6-3 few TRBD2 CASSRGLVGFDEQFF TGTGCCAGCAGTCGAGGACTAGTGGGGTTCGATGAGCAGTTCTTC
TRBJ2-5 TRBV7-2 NA NA CASSLRVETQYF TGTGCCAGCAGCTTACGGGTAGAGACCCAGTACTTC
TRBJ2-1 TRBV20-1 NA TRBD1 CSAERTGMHNEQFF TGCAGTGCTGAACGGACAGGGATGCACAATGAGCAGTTCTTC
TRBJ2-5 TRBV6-1 NA NA CASSPHETSGRETQYF TGTGCCAGCAGCCCACACGAGACATCAGGGAGGGAGACCCAGTACTTC
TRBJ2-5 TRBV5-5 few NA CASSLRDYQETQYF TGTGCCAGCAGCCTCCGGGACTACCAAGAGACCCAGTACTTC
TRBJ2-7 TRBV6-1 few TRBD1 CASLRTGVYEQYF TGTGCCAGTCTTCGGACAGGAGTCTACGAGCAGTACTTC
TRBJ2-1 TRBV30 NA NA CAWSANSSPYNEQFF TGTGCCTGGAGTGCAAATAGTTCTCCCTACAATGAGCAGTTCTTC
TRBJ2-2 TRBV9 few NA CASNPQGTTGELFF TGTGCCAGCAATCCGCAGGGAACCACCGGGGAGCTGTTTTTT
TRBJ2-7 TRBV29-1 NA NA CSVRTDYEQYF TGCAGCGTGAGGACAGACTACGAGCAGTACTTC
TRBJ2-1 TRBV5-1 few TRBD2 CASSPLAGEGYNEQFF TGCGCCAGCAGCCCCCTAGCGGGGGAAGGGTACAATGAGCAGTTCTTC
TRBJ2-3 TRBV28 few NA CASSDTGTLHTDTQYF TGTGCCAGCAGTGACACCGGGACACTACACACAGATACGCAGTATTTT
TRBJ1-1 TRBV9 few NA CASSVVLGTEAFF TGTGCCAGCAGCGTAGTCCTTGGCACTGAAGCTTTCTTT